The 7 T cell receptor beta chains reported below all come from one sample, sequenced in a study of blood T cells in healthy people across ages. The authors ran a second PCR of roughly 6 to 12 cycles using a sample-barcoded 5' primer and a J-beta primer mix. TCRdb passed the 5' RACE reads through MiXCR, listing each CDR3 protein once. The sample carries roughly 700,000 distinct CDR3 sequences, about a third recorded once. Source material: blood. These receptor sequences come from a woman of 80 years or more in good health.

CDR3 DNA sequence: TGTGCCTGGAAAGAGGGGAACTATGGCTACACCTTC. It specifies CAWKEGNYGYTF. V and J are TRBV30 and TRBJ1-2, with D perhaps matching TRBD1 (5 bases). Germline V lookup: CDR1 GTSNPN, CDR2 SVGIG (reference sequence). V shed 4 bases and J shed 2 bases, with 8 bases lying between them. CDR3 length: 12 amino acids.

The sample holds many counts of this clonotype. The rearrangement joins TRBV20-1 to TRBJ2-1, with 9 bases fitting TRBD2. The germline gives CDR1 DFQATT, CDR2 SNEGSKA (reference sequence). The CDR3 contains 17 residues. J gave up 4 bases and V 0 bases, and 10 bases lay outside the gene matches. The CDR3 bases are TGCAGTGCTAGAGAGTCCGGCGGGGGGGCAGCTTACAATGAGCAGTTCTTC. Protein product: CSARESGGGAAYNEQFF.

This clonotype has just a few counts. J is TRBJ1-1 and V is TRBV6-2 or TRBV6-3, with D maybe TRBD1 (5 bases). CDR3 length equals 14 residues. V shed 5 bases and J shed 2 bases, with 12 bases lying between them. The germline V gene has CDR1 MNHEY and CDR2 SVGEGT. The CDR3 is CASSRNQGNTEAFF. In DNA, the CDR3 is TGTGCCAGCAGTCGGAATCAGGGTAACACTGAAGCTTTCTTT.

V and J are TRBV7-9 and TRBJ1-6, with D perhaps TRBD1 (5 bases). V lost 0 bases to trimming and J lost 6 bases, with 12 bases between them. CDR1 and CDR2 from the germline V gene are SEHNR and FQNEAQ (reference sequence). CDR3 size: 16 residues. This chain's CDR3 is CASSLAVTGGNSPLHF. CDR3 bases: TGTGCCAGCAGCTTAGCGGTAACAGGTGGTAATTCACCCCTCCACTTT.

With regard to this clonotype: A junction end diverges from the germline sequence, so it may reflect a read error. V and J are TRBV10-2 and TRBJ2-4; maybe TRBD2 (5 bases). This CDR3 has 15 residues. Germline V lookup: CDR1 WSHSY, CDR2 SAAADI. CDR3 nucleotides: TGCGCCAGCGGCGGGCTAGGTGCAGCCAAGAACATTCAGTACTTC. Translating gives CASGGLGAAKNIQYF.

This clonotype was recorded at least ten times. The genes are TRBV27 and TRBJ1-2; possible D gene TRBD1, 6 bases. V was cut by 5 bases and J by 4 bases, with 17 bases left in between. CDR3 length equals 15 residues. Germline CDR1 is MNHEY and CDR2 is SMNVEV (reference sequence). The CDR3 DNA reads TGTGCCAGCAGTCCCCTCGGGGGCGCCGGCTATGGCTACACCTTC. Translating gives CASSPLGGAGYGYTF.

The chain carries TRBV4-3 and TRBJ2-5, with 7 bases matching TRBD1. Germline-derived CDR1 and CDR2 are LGHNA and YSLEER. V lost 2 bases and J lost 11; bases outside the gene matches: 8. This CDR3 comprises 13 residues. DNA of the CDR3: TGCGCCAGCAGCCAACTACAGGGGAGTGAGCAGTACTTC. This codes for CASSQLQGSEQYF.